These T cell receptor beta chains were read from a single sample in a study of cytomegalovirus exposure and HLA in healthy donors. Libraries were prepared by immunoSEQ multiplex PCR; TCRdb keeps only in-frame clonotypes and omits some of them. The top ten clones hold 4.5% to 6% of a sample with 200,000 to 250,000 clones, roughly 82% of them seen once. Sequencing input: PBMCs. These receptors all stem from a woman aged 40 to 50 in good health and CMV-seropositive. The CDR3 runs from the conserved cysteine through the conserved F or W. The order of the fields is V gene, J gene, D gene, CDR3 protein. D genes are given only for firm matches.

V gene: TRBV5-1; J gene: TRBJ2-3; D gene: TRBD2; CDR3 protein: CASSLGSGGLSTDTQYF
V gene: TRBV5-1; J gene: TRBJ2-7; D gene: TRBD2; CDR3 protein: CASSLESGGYEQYF
V gene: TRBV6-5; J gene: TRBJ2-2; D gene: -; CDR3 protein: CASSYADRLNTGELFF
V gene: TRBV14; J gene: TRBJ2-7; D gene: TRBD1; CDR3 protein: CASSQDRQGKQYF
V gene: TRBV2; J gene: TRBJ2-7; D gene: -; CDR3 protein: CASSGAGGYEQYF
V gene: TRBV27; J gene: TRBJ2-7; D gene: TRBD1; CDR3 protein: CASSLSRLTGGLREQYF
V gene: TRBV5-4; J gene: TRBJ1-1; D gene: -; CDR3 protein: CASSSRGGGTEAFF
V gene: TRBV19; J gene: TRBJ2-6; D gene: -; CDR3 protein: CASSIGQGRANVLTF
V gene: TRBV7-2; J gene: TRBJ2-5; D gene: TRBD2; CDR3 protein: CASRRGLAGETQYF
V gene: TRBV6-5; J gene: TRBJ2-7; D gene: -; CDR3 protein: CASSPRLGSYEQYF
V gene: TRBV6-5; J gene: TRBJ1-5; D gene: -; CDR3 protein: CASSYPPRKYQPQHF
V gene: TRBV27; J gene: TRBJ2-3; D gene: TRBD2; CDR3 protein: CASSERASGTPYDTQYF
V gene: TRBV4-3; J gene: TRBJ2-1; D gene: -; CDR3 protein: CASSQGSGDHNEQFF
V gene: TRBV4-3; J gene: TRBJ2-2; D gene: -; CDR3 protein: CASSQEVRVTTGELFF
V gene: TRBV5-5; J gene: TRBJ2-7; D gene: -; CDR3 protein: CASSLRRGGDYEQYF
V gene: TRBV6-1; J gene: TRBJ2-5; D gene: -; CDR3 protein: CASSTGETQYF
V gene: TRBV7-2; J gene: TRBJ1-2; D gene: -; CDR3 protein: CASSRVFLEGYTF
V gene: TRBV10-3; J gene: TRBJ2-7; D gene: -; CDR3 protein: CAISTGLGEQYF
V gene: TRBV4-2; J gene: TRBJ1-2; D gene: -; CDR3 protein: CASSQSGVLPGFYGYTF
V gene: TRBV7-9; J gene: TRBJ1-1; D gene: TRBD1; CDR3 protein: CASSSDGTGKAFF
V gene: TRBV9; J gene: TRBJ1-1; D gene: -; CDR3 protein: CASSVVGQGKGEAFF
V gene: TRBV5-4; J gene: TRBJ2-7; D gene: TRBD2; CDR3 protein: CASSHRLRGGAQWAEQYF
V gene: TRBV11-3; J gene: TRBJ2-2; D gene: TRBD2; CDR3 protein: CASTGLAGVVGELFF
V gene: TRBV7-9; J gene: TRBJ2-1; D gene: TRBD2; CDR3 protein: CASSLGGDKREEFF
V gene: TRBV28; J gene: TRBJ2-4; D gene: TRBD1; CDR3 protein: CASSSPTGGAKNIQYF
V gene: TRBV11-2; J gene: TRBJ1-2; D gene: -; CDR3 protein: CASSPSPGREDGYTF
V gene: TRBV7-2; J gene: -; D gene: TRBD2; CDR3 protein: CASGTSGGKYEQYF
V gene: TRBV19; J gene: TRBJ1-1; D gene: -; CDR3 protein: CASSIGGGVLTEAFF
V gene: TRBV4-3; J gene: TRBJ1-2; D gene: -; CDR3 protein: CASSQDRYAGAGGYTF
V gene: TRBV29-1; J gene: TRBJ2-7; D gene: -; CDR3 protein: CSVEIRERQYF
V gene: TRBV5-4; J gene: TRBJ2-7; D gene: TRBD2; CDR3 protein: CASSSTKSGGAYEQYF
V gene: TRBV14; J gene: TRBJ2-1; D gene: -; CDR3 protein: CASSQPRTYYNEQFF
V gene: TRBV6-5; J gene: TRBJ1-2; D gene: -; CDR3 protein: CASSYSIQNYGYTF
V gene: TRBV7-3; J gene: TRBJ2-7; D gene: TRBD1; CDR3 protein: CASSPTGGRSEQYF
V gene: TRBV2; J gene: TRBJ1-2; D gene: -; CDR3 protein: CASSEGANYGYTF
V gene: TRBV5-6; J gene: TRBJ1-2; D gene: -; CDR3 protein: CASSRSGGNYGYTF
V gene: TRBV18; J gene: TRBJ2-7; D gene: TRBD2; CDR3 protein: CASSPSGRRGEQYF
V gene: TRBV10-3; J gene: TRBJ2-4; D gene: TRBD2; CDR3 protein: CAISAPSGGKNIQYF
V gene: TRBV7-6; J gene: TRBJ2-7; D gene: -; CDR3 protein: CASSLVGPSSYEQYF
V gene: TRBV4-3; J gene: TRBJ2-1; D gene: TRBD2; CDR3 protein: CASSRVAGVNEQFF
V gene: TRBV6-6; J gene: TRBJ2-1; D gene: -; CDR3 protein: CASRLLAPEQFF
V gene: TRBV7-9; J gene: TRBJ2-1; D gene: TRBD2; CDR3 protein: CSSSSSGSGRGHEQFF